This entry concerns a single T cell receptor beta chain. The sample holds many counts of this clonotype. What antigen it recognizes has not been identified. No per-base quality is available; no much larger clone lies one base away. Data came from an Illumina HiSeq 2500. TCR beta libraries were prepared by quantitative 5'-RACE with molecular barcodes. On the authors' methods: A new computational method, built on a probabilistic model of VDJ rearrangement, was used to identify disease-linked TCR variants. TCRdb applied fastp at Q25 and MiXCR to the public reads, then kept only in-frame beta chains. CDR3 protein sequences are deduplicated, and each keeps its most common genes and DNA. TCRdb's processing, not the study's, gives the V and J calls here. The sample table holds approximately 250,000 distinct CDR3 sequences, of which 30% to 40% were seen once. The ten top clones hold around 4.4% of the sample.

This record comes from a study of CD8 T cells in ankylosing spondylitis (dated by TCRdb to the late 2010s). With regard to the full study: To find TCR variants linked to disease, the study profiled T cell receptor beta repertoires in ankylosing spondylitis patients and healthy donors. Peripheral blood samples were taken, and synovial fluid was additionally collected from ankylosing spondylitis patients. The full study cohort comprised around 25 ankylosing spondylitis patients and 85 to 120 healthy donors.

The research as a whole found: Blood from ankylosing spondylitis patients appeared to be characterized by a TCR beta motif composed of about eight highly homologous amino acid variants. Significant enrichment of the disease-linked clones was reported in matched synovial fluid samples from ankylosing spondylitis patients. Some motif variants had previously been reported in the synovial fluid and blood of reactive arthritis patients, which suggests shared mechanisms of disease initiation. The disease-linked clones had a CD8+ phenotype and were found at relatively low frequencies in peripheral blood.

From a lookup of the germline V gene, CDR1 and CDR2 are SGHDT and YYEEEE. Cut back by 0 bases and 8 bases, the V and J ends lie 11 bases apart. The CDR3 goes from the cysteine to the phenylalanine over 13 residues. Only the CDR3 DNA stays, 39 bases, in frame from base 1. Sample: blood, either unsorted or a sorted T cell fraction (not recorded which). The clonotype originates from a male donor with ankylosing spondylitis or in good health (not recorded which). The V and J genes are TRBV5-6 and TRBJ2-5; there is no confident call for the D gene. At the DNA level, the sequence is TGTGCCAGCAGCTTGGGATCCAAGATAACCCAGTACTTC. Protein translation: CASSLGSKITQYF.